This T cell receptor (beta chain) was found in a study of T cells in Graves' hyperthyroidism and ophthalmopathy. Study-wide background: The initial diagnosis was the point when peripheral blood was collected, ahead of any treatment.

Findings and caveats of the study: Within blood appeared most thyroid clonotypes that had expanded above 0.001.

J gave up 2 bases and V 5 bases, and 7 bases lay outside the gene matches. The germline CDR1 and CDR2 sequences are MDHEN and SYDVKM. The CDR3 is made up of 17 amino acids. As for this clonotype: Antigen specificity is unknown.

Researchers took RNA transcripts and amplified the TCR beta CDR3 regions from them. In the first-round RT-PCR of the TCR CDR3, the HTBI primer set was used. TCRdb fed the multiplex PCR reads into MiXCR, producing one record per CDR3 protein. This sample carries 130,000 or so distinct CDR3 sequences, 22% of them seen once, and the ten largest clones take 60% to 80%. Patients aged 18 to 65 with hyperthyroidism were newly diagnosed, with duration under 2 months. The blood sample predates any ophthalmopathy symptoms, coming from first hyperthyroidism diagnosis. Specimen: blood. The rearrangement joins TRBV28 to TRBJ2-1; 12 nucleotides match TRBD2. The receptor comes from a woman between 50 and 59 years old with Graves' hyperthyroidism that later progressed to Graves' ophthalmopathy. CDR3 DNA sequence: TGTGCCAGCAGTCCAATGACTAGCGGGAGCACCTACAATGAGCAGTTCTTC. It specifies CASSPMTSGSTYNEQFF.